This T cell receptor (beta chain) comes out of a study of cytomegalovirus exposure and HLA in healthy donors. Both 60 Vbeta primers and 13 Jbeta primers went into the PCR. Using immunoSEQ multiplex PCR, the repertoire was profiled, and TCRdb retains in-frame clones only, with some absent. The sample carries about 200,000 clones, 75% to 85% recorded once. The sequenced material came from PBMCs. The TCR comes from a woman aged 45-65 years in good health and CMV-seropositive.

CDR3 region: CASSLEGTSNTEAFF. The CDR3 DNA is TGCGCCAGCAGCTTGGAAGGGACATCGAACACTGAAGCTTTCTTT. V gene TRBV5-1 combines with J gene TRBJ1-1, with D possibly matching TRBD1 (6 bases). The germline CDR1 and CDR2 sequences are SGHRS and YFSETQ. The CDR3 is 15 residues long. V shed 0 bases and J shed 1 base, with 10 bases lying between them.